The 15 T cell receptor beta chains listed next were all sequenced from one sample in a study of blood T cell repertoires in COVID-19 (dated by TCRdb to about 2020). The method behind the library was the immunoSEQ multiplex PCR assay. TCRdb re-hosts the immuneACCESS table, in-frame sequences only. Its copies lack some clones; in the studies checked, an unresolved V gene accounts for under half of them, and the cause for the rest is not known. This sample is represented by approximately 92,000 clones; around 85% of them were singletons. The top ten hold around 3.3% of the sample. The sample consisted of peripheral blood. These receptors originate from a man between 45 and 60 years old with acute or convalescent COVID-19.

The rearrangement joins TRBV7-2 to TRBJ2-7; possibly TRBD2 for D (5 bases). This CDR3 is 14 amino acids long. The V and J ends lost 5 bases and 2 bases respectively, with 13 bases between them. Germline CDR1 and CDR2: SGHTA and FQGNSA. In DNA form, the CDR3 reads TGTGCCAGCAGCGACCCGGACTCCGCCTACGAGCAGTACTTC. It specifies CASSDPDSAYEQYF. Based on the CDR3 plus reference TRBV7-2 and TRBJ2-7, the full variable domain is GAGVSQSPSNKVTEKGKDVELRCDPISGHTALYWYRQSLGQGLEFLIYFQGNSAPDKSGLPSDRFSAERTGGSVSTLTIQRTQQEDSAVYLCASSDPDSAYEQYFGPGTRLTVT.

The chain links TRBV6-5 to TRBJ1-2, with 7 bases identical to TRBD1. The CDR3 is 14 residues long. The germline gives CDR1 MNHEY, CDR2 SVGAGI. V was pared by 5 bases and J by 5 bases, with 8 bases of the junction left unmatched. The CDR3 sequence is CASSRQGGMYGYTF. The CDR3 DNA sequence: TGTGCCAGCAGTCGACAGGGTGGGATGTATGGCTACACCTTC.

V usage is TRBV5-5 and J usage is TRBJ2-5, with 10 bases that match TRBD2. The CDR3 has 14 amino acids. Germline trimming cut 4 bases from V and 5 bases from J; bases unmatched to any gene: 5. Germline CDR1 reads SGHKS; CDR2 reads YYEKEE (reference sequence). CDR3 amino acids: CASSLAGAGETQYF. CDR3 nucleotides: TGTGCCAGCAGCCTAGCGGGAGCTGGGGAGACCCAGTACTTC.

The CDR3 nucleotides read TGTGCCAGCTCACCCTCGGCAGGGATGACTGGAAACACCATATATTTT. It yields the protein CASSPSAGMTGNTIYF. The chain is built from TRBV18 and TRBJ1-3; TRBD1 might be the D (5 bases). CDR3 length: 16 residues. CDR1 is KGHSH and CDR2 is LQKENI in the germline V gene. The V end was cut by 3 bases, the J end by 2 bases, with 14 bases between. The full variable domain, in which reference TRBV18 and TRBJ1-3 provide the parts outside the CDR3, is NAGVMQNPRHLVRRRGQEARLRCSPMKGHSHVYWYRQLPEEGLKFMVYLQKENIIDESGMPKERFSAEFPKEGPSILRIQQVVRGDSAAYFCASSPSAGMTGNTIYFGEGSWLTVV.

This clone was counted a single time. This rearrangement joins TRBV27 to TRBJ2-1; 9 nucleotides line up with TRBD2. CDR1 is MNHEY, CDR2 SMNVEV, per germline (reference sequence). V shed 2 bases, J shed 9 bases, and the junction held 11 bases outside the gene matches. The CDR3 length is 16 residues. Written as DNA, the CDR3 is TGTGCCAGCAGTTTAGGCCCAATAGCGGGAGTACGTGAGCAGTTCTTC. Protein sequence: CASSLGPIAGVREQFF.

This chain joins TRBV6-5 and TRBJ2-4; D is unresolved. V dropped 6 bases and J dropped 5 bases, with 8 bases sitting between them. Germline-derived CDR1 and CDR2 are MNHEY and SVGAGI. The CDR3 has 12 amino acids. For the CDR3, the DNA is TGTGCCAGCAGCTCTGTCGAAAACATTCAGTACTTC. It encodes CASSSVENIQYF.

The chain recombines TRBV9 with TRBJ2-1; 11 bases fit TRBD2. The V segment lost 3 bases and the J segment 7 bases; nucleotides outside the gene matches: 6. Germline V CDR1 and CDR2: SGDLS, YYNGEE. The CDR3 sequence is 15 residues long. CDR3 loop: CASSETSGSWNEQFF. CDR3 DNA: TGTGCCAGCAGCGAAACTAGCGGGAGTTGGAATGAGCAGTTCTTC.

The chain carries TRBV28 and TRBJ2-7; TRBD1 aligns across 7 bases. CDR1 MDHEN and CDR2 SYDVKM come from the germline V gene. Trimming cost V 5 bases and J 2 bases; bases outside gene matches: 9. The CDR3 totals 15 residues. CDR3: CASSGGDSGTYEQYF. The CDR3 DNA reads TGTGCCAGCAGTGGTGGGGACAGCGGTACCTACGAGCAGTACTTC.

The V and J genes are TRBV9 and TRBJ2-1, with 10 bases matching TRBD2. Germline V lookup: CDR1 SGDLS, CDR2 YYNGEE. V dropped 4 bases and J dropped 8; count of bases not matched to a gene: 15. CDR3 length: 17 residues. The CDR3 loop is CASSTISGASGRDEQFF. The CDR3 DNA reads as TGTGCCAGCAGCACCATCTCTGGGGCTAGCGGGAGAGATGAGCAGTTCTTC.

The rearrangement uses TRBV4-1 and TRBJ1-4, with TRBD1 matching 12 bases. Germline-derived CDR1 and CDR2 are MGHRA and YSYEKL. Unmatched junction bases numbered 10, after V lost 4 bases and J lost 10 bases. The length of the CDR3 is 16 residues. CDR3 loop: CASSPGTGGLVSKLFF. The CDR3 DNA is TGCGCCAGCAGCCCCGGGACAGGGGGCTTGGTTTCAAAACTGTTTTTT.

The chain recombines TRBV24-1 with TRBJ2-5; 12 nucleotides agree with TRBD2. The germline V gene encodes CDR1 KGHDR and CDR2 SFDVKD. This CDR3 has 15 residues. The junction had 3 bases not matched to a gene; V was cut back by 3 bases and J by 5 bases. The CDR3 DNA sequence: TGTGCCACCAGTGATGCCGGGACTAGCGGGGAGACCCAGTACTTC. This encodes CATSDAGTSGETQYF.

The chain has TRBV10-3 and TRBJ2-2, with a tentative D call TRBD2 (5 bases). The V gene lost 3 bases and the J gene lost 7 bases, with 6 bases spanning the gap. The CDR3 runs 12 residues. The V gene's germline CDR1 is ENHRY and CDR2 SYGVKD. For the CDR3, the DNA is TGTGCCATCAGTGATAGCGACGGGGAGCTGTTTTTT. Protein sequence: CAISDSDGELFF.

The chain links TRBV7-6 to TRBJ2-5; TRBD1 is a possible D gene (5 bases). The CDR3 spans 15 residues. CDR1 is SGHVS and CDR2 is FNYEAQ in the germline V gene. The germline V and J ends were trimmed by 2 bases and 4 bases, with 14 bases remaining between them. CDR3 amino acids: CASSLYGQGIETQYF. For the CDR3, the DNA is TGTGCCAGCAGCTTATACGGGCAGGGAATAGAGACCCAGTACTTC.

The chain combines TRBV2 with TRBJ2-1, with D possibly being TRBD2 (5 bases). V lost 5 bases to trimming and J lost 3 bases, with 8 bases between them. This CDR3 is 13 amino acids long. Germline V CDR1 and CDR2: SNHLY, FYNNEI. As DNA, the CDR3 is TGTGCCAGCAGTTCACTAGTCTACAATGAGCAGTTCTTC. It codes for CASSSLVYNEQFF.

V gene TRBV27 combines with J gene TRBJ2-5; 10 bases are shared with TRBD1. Germline CDR1 reads MNHEY; CDR2 reads SMNVEV (reference sequence). This CDR3 is built from 15 residues. With V trimmed by 4 bases and J by 1 base, 3 bases remained unmatched. The CDR3 reads CASSSDRGVQETQYF. CDR3 nucleotide sequence: TGTGCCAGCAGTTCGGACAGGGGGGTCCAAGAGACCCAGTACTTC.